One TCR beta chain is described in this entry. Its specific antigen is unknown. Per-nucleotide qualities are absent, and no much larger clonotype sits a single base away. TCR CDR3 regions were amplified from genomic DNA by multiplex PCR using the deep immunoSEQ assay. For each cell subset, the extracted genomic DNA was distributed evenly across all wells of several immunoSEQ 96-well plates, and each plate served as one replicate. For sorted subsets, roughly 200 ng of genomic DNA, equivalent to around 30,000 T cell genomes, went into each replicate PCR. The purified libraries were quantified using a Qubit 3.0 fluorometer, sized with a Bioanalyzer 2100, and then quantified again using the KAPA Library Quantification kit. Every immunoSEQ 96-well plate was sequenced on a separate single-read 150-cycle Illumina NextSeq 550 flow cell. As for the authors' bioinformatics: Because only junctional sequences without quality scores were contained in the immunoSEQ output, filtering matching that applied to full-length reads could not be performed. To assign V/J genes and CDR3, sequences were annotated using PyIR, a Python wrapper for IgBLAST v1.9, with IMGT germline references. Reads were filtered out if the reads had weak V/J assignments (E-value above 1e-6), no CDR3, stop codons, out-of-frame junctions, or ambiguous translated residues. A V3J clonotype was defined by an identical inferred V gene, J gene, and CDR3 amino acid sequence. Percentage overlap between repertoires was calculated by dividing the number of shared unique clonotypes by the size of the smaller repertoire. RTK rarefaction, the Chao1 estimator, and Recon v2.1 estimates of unobserved clonotypes were used to assess repertoire richness. OLGA was used to compute generation probabilities for all TCRbeta clonotypes that the gDNA method yielded from several donors. What TCRdb holds here is the immuneACCESS table cut down to in-frame rearrangements. Part of the clones is not present; checked against another copy, under half of the missing clones reflect an unresolved V gene, and the others are unexplained. The DNA was the basis for D and trimming; V, J and clone size are from that table. Across this sample there are about 580,000 clones, with about 98% seen only once. Of the sample, less than 0.35% falls within the top ten clones.

The record originates from a study of shared clonotypes between healthy human individuals (dated by TCRdb to the early 2020s). With respect to the entire study: The cohort comprised a couple of women and a few men aged 18 to 49 years. The study deeply sequenced blood TCR repertoires of about 5 healthy adults to estimate repertoire size and the extent of clonotype sharing between individuals. Between about 0.85 and 9.5 billion PBMCs per donor were obtained by leukapheresis. Libraries were prepared and TCR repertoires were sequenced by different laboratories using diverse techniques, in order to increase sequencing depth and limit assay-specific biases. For each donor, CD4 naive and CD4 memory were each run on three plates, CD8 naive on two plates, and CD8 memory on one plate.

Between the V and J ends, shortened by 1 base and 5 bases respectively, the junction contains 15 bases. The CDR3 sequence holds 14 residues, the cysteine and phenylalanine included. Only CDR3 DNA is held: 42 bases, read in frame from base 1. The CDR1 and CDR2 encoded by the germline V gene are SQVTM and ANQGSEA. For the CD8 naive samples, CD45RO-negative cells were positively selected for CCR7, yielding a CD45RA+CCR7+ population from which TemRA cells were excluded. The donors were healthy, HIV-negative adults who had no recently reported acute infections or vaccinations. Every donor was a Caucasian adult residing in Nashville, Tennessee, USA. Blood was obtained by leukapheresis, after which PBMCs were separated by Ficoll-Histopaque density gradient centrifugation and cryopreserved in liquid nitrogen vapor phase. Analytical flow cytometry was used to check the purity and quantity of each magnetically sorted T cell population. Genomic DNA was isolated from every sorted fraction and measured by UV absorbance on a Nanodrop 2000c.

General study outcomes and caveats: Pairwise subsampling indicated that sequencing depth was expected to affect the degree of clonotype sharing among donors. When several donors were compared, the shared fraction of clonotypes was about 5% for naive CD4, 3.5% to 4% for naive CD8, more than 2% for memory CD4, and 0.35% to 0.4% for memory CD8. Sampling was restricted to blood, and TCR repertoires in tissue are likely to differ from TCR repertoires in blood. The small number of donors limited the genetic and exposure-history diversity represented. Compared with non-shared clonotypes, the clonotypes found in all four sorted-subset donors had higher generation probabilities. Estimated clonotype richness was generally larger for naive than for memory subsets. Incomplete sequencing was indicated by rarefaction of sorted-subset datasets, despite the large sequencing depth.

The chain couples TRBV29-1 to TRBJ2-7; TRBD2 could be the D gene, as 5 bases match. This receptor was identified in a man aged 30 to 45 in good health. The material sequenced was naive CD8+ T cells sorted from blood. The sample's cell subset or site label, in plain terms: CD45RA+CCR7+. This receptor carries the CDR3 CSVEGELRSHEQYF. The DNA is as follows: TGCAGCGTTGAAGGGGAGCTAAGATCCCACGAGCAGTACTTC.